Sequencing of this T cell receptor beta chain was carried out in a study of blood T cells in healthy people across ages. General study results and limits: Strong correlation was found linking TCR beta diversity to naive T cell percentage.

With a J-beta primer mix and a sample-barcoded 5' primer, a second PCR ran roughly 6 to 11 cycles. TCRdb processed the 5' RACE reads anew with MiXCR; each CDR3 protein has one entry. This repertoire shows around 1,000,000 distinct CDR3 sequences, almost 25% found once; its top ten account for less than 0.85%. The sample holds a few counts of this clonotype. Its antigen is unknown. The CDR3 totals 15 residues. Germline V gene lookup returns CDR1 SEHNR and CDR2 FQNEAQ (reference sequence). Trimming stripped 1 base from V and 6 bases from J, with 12 bases between. Each sample had at least 6 million PBMCs isolated. These data are also associated with another study on T cells of mothers and their children. That paper adds: Samples came from a few healthy Caucasian mothers and their six children. Each 15 ul cDNA reaction used 1.5 ug RNA; all RNA was used.

Sequencing was performed on blood. This chain joins TRBV7-9 and TRBJ2-2; no clear D. The source of this sequence is a girl aged 2 to 9 in good health. CDR3 coding DNA: TGTGCCAGCAGCTTAGGCCTCCTCTCTGCCGGGGAGCTGTTTTTT. It encodes CASSLGLLSAGELFF. Variable domain in full (rest from reference TRBV7-9 and TRBJ2-2): DTGVSQNPRHKITKRGQNVTFRCDPISEHNRLYWYRQTLGQGPEFLTYFQNEAQLEKSRLLSDRFSAERPKGSFSTLEIQRTEQGDSAMYLCASSLGLLSAGELFFGEGSRLTVL.